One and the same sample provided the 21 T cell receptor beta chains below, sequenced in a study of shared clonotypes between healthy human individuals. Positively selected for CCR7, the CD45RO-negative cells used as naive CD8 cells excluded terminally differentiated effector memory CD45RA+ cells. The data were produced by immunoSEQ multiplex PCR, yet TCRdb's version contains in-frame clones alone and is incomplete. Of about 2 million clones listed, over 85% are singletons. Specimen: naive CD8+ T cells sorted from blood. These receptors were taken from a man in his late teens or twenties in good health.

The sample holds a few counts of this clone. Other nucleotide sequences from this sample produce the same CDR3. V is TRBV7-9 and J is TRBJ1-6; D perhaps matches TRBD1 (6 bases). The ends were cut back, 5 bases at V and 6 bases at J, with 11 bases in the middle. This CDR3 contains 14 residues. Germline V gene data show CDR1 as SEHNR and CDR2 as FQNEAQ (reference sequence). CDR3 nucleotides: TGTGCCAGCAGCCTAGGACAGCTTAATTCACCCCTCCACTTT. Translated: CASSLGQLNSPLHF.

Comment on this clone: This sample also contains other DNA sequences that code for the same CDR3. The chain's CDR3 is CASSPGGNTEAFF. The CDR3 DNA follows: TGTGCCAGCAGCCCCGGGGGGAACACTGAAGCTTTCTTT. This chain connects TRBV5-4 to TRBJ1-1; a possible D gene is TRBD1 (5 bases). This CDR3 contains 13 residues. CDR1 SGHNT and CDR2 YYREEE come from the germline V gene (reference sequence). Between the trimmed V and J ends, which lost 4 bases and 1 base, there was a span of 8 bases.

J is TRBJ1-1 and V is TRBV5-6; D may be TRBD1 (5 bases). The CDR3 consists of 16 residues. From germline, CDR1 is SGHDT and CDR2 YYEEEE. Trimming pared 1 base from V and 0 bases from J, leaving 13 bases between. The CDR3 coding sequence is TGTGCCAGCAGCTTGCTTGGGGAGGGGTTGAACACTGAAGCTTTCTTT. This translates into CASSLLGEGLNTEAFF.

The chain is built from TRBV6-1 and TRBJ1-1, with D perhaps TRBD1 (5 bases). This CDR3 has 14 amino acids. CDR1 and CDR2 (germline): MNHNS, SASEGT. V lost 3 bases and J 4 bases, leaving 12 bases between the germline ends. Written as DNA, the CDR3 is TGTGCCAGCAGTGAGACTGGAGGGGTCACTGAAGCTTTCTTT. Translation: CASSETGGVTEAFF.

The CDR3 region is CASSPGDGPYEQYF. CDR3 in DNA: TGTGCCAGCAGCCCCGGGGACGGCCCCTACGAGCAGTACTTC. The V gene is TRBV5-4, the J gene TRBJ2-7; D tentatively fits TRBD1 or TRBD2 (5 bases each). The CDR3 consists of 14 residues. V lost 4 bases and J lost 2, with 13 bases in between. CDR1 is SGHNT and CDR2 is YYREEE in the germline V gene (reference sequence).

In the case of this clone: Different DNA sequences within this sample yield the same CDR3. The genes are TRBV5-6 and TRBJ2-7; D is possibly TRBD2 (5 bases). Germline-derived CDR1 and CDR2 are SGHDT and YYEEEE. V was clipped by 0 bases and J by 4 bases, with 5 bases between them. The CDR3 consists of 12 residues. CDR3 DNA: TGTGCCAGCAGCTTGGGAGGGTACGAGCAGTACTTC. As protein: CASSLGGYEQYF.

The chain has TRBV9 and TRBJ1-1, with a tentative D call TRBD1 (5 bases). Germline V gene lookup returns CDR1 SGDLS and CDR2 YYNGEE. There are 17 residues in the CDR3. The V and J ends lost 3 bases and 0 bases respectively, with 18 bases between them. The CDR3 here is CASSGYRDGEMNTEAFF. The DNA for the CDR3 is TGTGCCAGCAGCGGATACCGGGACGGCGAAATGAACACTGAAGCTTTCTTT.

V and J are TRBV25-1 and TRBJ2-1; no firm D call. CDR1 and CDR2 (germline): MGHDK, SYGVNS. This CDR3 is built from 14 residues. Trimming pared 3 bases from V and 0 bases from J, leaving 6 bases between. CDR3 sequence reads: CASSDRSSYNEQFF. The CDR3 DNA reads TGTGCCAGCAGTGACAGGAGCTCCTACAATGAGCAGTTCTTC.

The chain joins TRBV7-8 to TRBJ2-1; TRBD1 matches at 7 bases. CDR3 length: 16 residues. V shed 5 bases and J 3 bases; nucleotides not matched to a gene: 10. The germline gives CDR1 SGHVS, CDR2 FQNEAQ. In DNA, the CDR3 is TGTGCCAGCAGCAACCCAAGACAGGGCGGCTACAATGAGCAGTTCTTC. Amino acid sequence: CASSNPRQGGYNEQFF.

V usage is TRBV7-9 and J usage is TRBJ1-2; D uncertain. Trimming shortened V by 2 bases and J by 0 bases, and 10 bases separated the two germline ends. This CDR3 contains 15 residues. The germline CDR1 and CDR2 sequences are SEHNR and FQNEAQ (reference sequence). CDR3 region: CASSLPPAANYGYTF. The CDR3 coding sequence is TGTGCCAGCAGCTTACCGCCGGCTGCTAACTATGGCTACACCTTC. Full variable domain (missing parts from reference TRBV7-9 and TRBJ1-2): DTGVSQNPRHKITKRGQNVTFRCDPISEHNRLYWYRQTLGQGPEFLTYFQNEAQLEKSRLLSDRFSAERPKGSFSTLEIQRTEQGDSAMYLCASSLPPAANYGYTFGSGTRLTVV.

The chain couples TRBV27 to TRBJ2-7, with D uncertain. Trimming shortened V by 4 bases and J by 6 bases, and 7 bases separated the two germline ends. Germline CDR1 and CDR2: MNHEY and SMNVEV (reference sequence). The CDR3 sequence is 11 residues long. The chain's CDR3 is CASSSQVEQYF. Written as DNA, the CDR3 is TGTGCCAGCAGTTCCCAGGTCGAGCAGTACTTC.

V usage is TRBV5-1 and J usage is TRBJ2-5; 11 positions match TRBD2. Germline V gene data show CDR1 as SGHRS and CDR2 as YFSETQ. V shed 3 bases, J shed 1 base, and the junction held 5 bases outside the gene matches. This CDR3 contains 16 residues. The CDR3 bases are TGCGCCAGCAGCTCAAAACTAGCGGGGGTCCAAGAGACCCAGTACTTC. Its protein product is CASSSKLAGVQETQYF.

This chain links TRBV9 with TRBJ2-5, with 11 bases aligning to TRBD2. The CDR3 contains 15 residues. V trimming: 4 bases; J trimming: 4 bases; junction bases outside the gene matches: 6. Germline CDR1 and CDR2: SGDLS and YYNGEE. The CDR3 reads CASSPIAGGPETQYF. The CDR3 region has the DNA TGTGCCAGCAGCCCTATAGCGGGGGGGCCAGAGACCCAGTACTTC.

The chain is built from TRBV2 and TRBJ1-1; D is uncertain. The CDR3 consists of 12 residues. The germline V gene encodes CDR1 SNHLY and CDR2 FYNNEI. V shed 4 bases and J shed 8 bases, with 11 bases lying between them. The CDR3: CASSALGGEAFF. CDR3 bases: TGTGCCAGCAGTGCCTTAGGAGGGGAAGCTTTCTTT. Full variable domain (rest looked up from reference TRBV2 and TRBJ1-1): EPEVTQTPSHQVTQMGQEVILRCVPISNHLYFYWYRQILGQKVEFLVSFYNNEISEKSEIFDDQFSVERPDGSNFTLKIRSTKLEDSAMYFCASSALGGEAFFGQGTRLTVV.

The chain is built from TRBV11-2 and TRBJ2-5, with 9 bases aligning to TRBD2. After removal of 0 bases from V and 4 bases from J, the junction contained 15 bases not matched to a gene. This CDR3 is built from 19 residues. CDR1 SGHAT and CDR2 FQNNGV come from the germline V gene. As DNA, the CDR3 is TGTGCCAGCAGCTTAGATTCGTTTCTAGCGGGAAAGGGGAGAGAGACCCAGTACTTC. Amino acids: CASSLDSFLAGKGRETQYF.

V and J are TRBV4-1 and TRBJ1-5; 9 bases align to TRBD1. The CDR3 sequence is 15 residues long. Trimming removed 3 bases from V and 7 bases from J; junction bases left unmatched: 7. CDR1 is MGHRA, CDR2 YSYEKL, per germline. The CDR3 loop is CASSHPGTGRQPQHF. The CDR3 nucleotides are TGCGCCAGCAGCCATCCCGGGACAGGGAGACAGCCCCAGCATTTT.

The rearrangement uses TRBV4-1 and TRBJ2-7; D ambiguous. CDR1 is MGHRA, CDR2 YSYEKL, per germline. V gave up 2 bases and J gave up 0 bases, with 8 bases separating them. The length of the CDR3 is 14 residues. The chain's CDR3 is CASSQLESSYEQYF. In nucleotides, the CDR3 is TGCGCCAGCAGCCAACTCGAGAGCTCCTACGAGCAGTACTTC.

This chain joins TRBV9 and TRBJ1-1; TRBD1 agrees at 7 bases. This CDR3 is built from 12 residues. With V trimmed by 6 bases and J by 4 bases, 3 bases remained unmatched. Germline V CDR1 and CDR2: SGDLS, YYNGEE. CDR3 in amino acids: CASTGGGTEAFF. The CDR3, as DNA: TGTGCCAGCACAGGGGGGGGCACTGAAGCTTTCTTT. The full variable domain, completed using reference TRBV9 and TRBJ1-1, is DSGVTQTPKHLITATGQRVTLRCSPRSGDLSVYWYQQSLDQGLQFLIQYYNGEERAKGNILERFSAQQFPDLHSELNLSSLELGDSALYFCASTGGGTEAFFGQGTRLTVV.

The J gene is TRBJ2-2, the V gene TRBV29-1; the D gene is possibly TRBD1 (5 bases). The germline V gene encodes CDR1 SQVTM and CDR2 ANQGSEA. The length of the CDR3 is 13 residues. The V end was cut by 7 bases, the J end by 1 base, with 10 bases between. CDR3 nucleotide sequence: TGCAGCGGCCTAACAGGGAACACCGGGGAGCTGTTTTTT. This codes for CSGLTGNTGELFF.

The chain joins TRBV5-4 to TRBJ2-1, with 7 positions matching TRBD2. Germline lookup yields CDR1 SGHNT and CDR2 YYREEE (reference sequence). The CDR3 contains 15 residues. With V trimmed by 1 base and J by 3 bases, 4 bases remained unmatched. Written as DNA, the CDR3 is TGTGCCAGCAGCTTGAGCCGCGGGAGCTACAATGAGCAGTTCTTC. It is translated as CASSLSRGSYNEQFF.

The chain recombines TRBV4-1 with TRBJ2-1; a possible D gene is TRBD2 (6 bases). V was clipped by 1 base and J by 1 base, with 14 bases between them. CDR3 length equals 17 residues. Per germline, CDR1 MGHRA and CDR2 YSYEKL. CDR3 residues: CASSQVEGGVSYNEQFF. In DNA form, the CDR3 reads TGCGCCAGCAGCCAAGTAGAGGGCGGGGTATCCTACAATGAGCAGTTCTTC.